This T cell receptor beta chain was documented in a study of identical twins. From the 5' RACE reads, TCRdb called clonotypes with MiXCR, one entry per CDR3 protein. The data contain about 1.7 million distinct CDR3 sequences, under 35% of them singletons. This TCR derives from a newborn girl in good health. Specimen: cord blood.

The CDR3 region has the DNA TGTGCCAGTAGTAACCAGATAAACACTGAAGCTTTCTTT. Protein product: CASSNQINTEAFF. This chain connects TRBV19 to TRBJ1-1; D is undetermined. CDR3 length: 13 amino acids. Trimming left V 4 bases short and J 2 bases short, with 8 bases between. The germline V gene encodes CDR1 LNHDA and CDR2 SQIVND (reference sequence). Filled out from reference TRBV19 and TRBJ1-1, the complete variable domain reads DGGITQSPKYLFRKEGQNVTLSCEQNLNHDAMYWYRQDPGQGLRLIYYSQIVNDFQKGDIAEGYSVSREKKESFPLTVTSAQKNPTAFYLCASSNQINTEAFFGQGTRLTVV.